The 25 T cell receptor beta chains presented below share a single source sample, sequenced in a study of T cells in Graves' hyperthyroidism and ophthalmopathy. The investigators amplified TCR beta CDR3 regions from RNA transcripts. RT-PCR in the first round (using the HTBI primer set) targeted the TCR CDR3. TCRdb ran MiXCR on the multiplex PCR reads and lists one entry per CDR3 protein. This table holds a few hundred thousand distinct CDR3 sequences, approximately 17% found once. Specimen: blood. The receptor set was obtained from a man in his late teens or twenties with Graves' ophthalmopathy.

The chain couples TRBV10-1 to TRBJ1-1; perhaps TRBD1 as D (5 bases). CDR3 size: 14 residues. Germline V gene sequence: CDR1 WNHNN, CDR2 SYGVQD (reference sequence). Between the trimmed V and J ends, which lost 3 bases and 5 bases, there was a span of 13 bases. CDR3 loop: CASSEGHPGTEAFF. The CDR3 coding sequence is TGCGCCAGCAGTGAAGGACACCCGGGGACTGAAGCTTTCTTT.

This clonotype was detected once. This may come from a read error, since a much larger clone is one base off. This chain joins TRBV5-6 and TRBJ2-1; 8 bases agree with TRBD2. The DNA matches TRBJ2-7 better at its end, which makes the J call doubtful. The CDR3 runs 16 residues. The V gene's germline CDR1 is SGHDT and CDR2 YYEEEE. The CDR3 nucleotides are TGTGCCAGCAGCTTGGTGGGTAGCGGGGCAGAAAATGAGCAGTACTTC. It codes for CASSLVGSGAENEQYF.

This clonotype was picked up a small number of times. This rearrangement joins TRBV20-1 to TRBJ2-7, with 10 positions matching TRBD2. The CDR3 totals 15 residues. Germline V gene data show CDR1 as DFQATT and CDR2 as SNEGSKA (reference sequence). The V and J ends lost 5 bases and 5 bases, in that order; junction bases with no gene match: 12. The CDR3 region has the DNA TGCAGTGCTCCTAAACTAGCGGGGCCTCTCGACGAGCAGTACTTC. Translation: CSAPKLAGPLDEQYF.

This clonotype appeared many times. The CDR3 DNA reads TGTGCCAACTCCCCTTCCCGGGACAGGGGGCGATACGAGCAGTACTTC. It codes for CANSPSRDRGRYEQYF. The rearrangement joins TRBV2 to TRBJ2-7, with 12 bases lining up with TRBD1. V lost 10 bases and J lost 4; bases outside the gene matches: 14. This CDR3 is 16 amino acids long. Germline values: CDR1 SNHLY, CDR2 FYNNEI.

This clonotype turned up a few times. V is TRBV3-1 and J is TRBJ2-1; 11 nucleotides match TRBD2. V was pared by 2 bases and J by 4 bases, with 7 bases of the junction left unmatched. This CDR3 is 17 amino acids long. Germline V gene data show CDR1 as LGHDT and CDR2 as YNNKEL (reference sequence). CDR3 nucleotide sequence: TGTGCCAGCAGCCAACCTTCCGGGACTAGCGGATACAATGAGCAGTTCTTC. It translates to CASSQPSGTSGYNEQFF.

V gene TRBV4-2 combines with J gene TRBJ2-1; D not certain. The CDR3 loop spans 13 amino acids. Trimming removed 0 bases from V and 10 bases from J, with 10 bases in between. Germline V gene sequence: CDR1 LGHNA, CDR2 YNFKEQ. The CDR3 sequence: CASSQDTEEEQFF. The DNA for the CDR3 is TGTGCCAGCAGCCAAGATACCGAAGAGGAGCAGTTCTTC.

This clonotype was detected a few times. The rearrangement joins TRBV6-1 to TRBJ1-1, with D possibly matching TRBD1 (5 bases). CDR3 length equals 13 residues. Germline V gene lookup returns CDR1 MNHNS and CDR2 SASEGT. V was trimmed by 5 bases and J by 6 bases, leaving 13 bases between them. CDR3: CASSPSWDPEAFF. The CDR3 DNA is TGTGCCAGCAGTCCCTCGTGGGACCCTGAAGCTTTCTTT.

Worth noting for this clonotype: Given a much more abundant clone one base away, this may be a read error. The rearrangement uses TRBV19 and TRBJ2-7, with D perhaps TRBD1 or TRBD2 (5 bases each). The CDR3 has 15 residues. Looked up from germline, CDR1 is LNHDA and CDR2 is SQIVND (reference sequence). CDR3 sequence reads: CAGSARDESSYEQYF. The CDR3 DNA sequence: TGTGCCGGTAGTGCCCGGGACGAAAGCTCCTACGAGCAGTACTTC.

There are many counts of this clonotype. The chain joins TRBV20-1 to TRBJ2-3; tentative D call: TRBD1 (6 bases). The V and J ends lost 3 bases and 6 bases respectively, with 10 bases between them. CDR3 length equals 12 residues. Germline V gene lookup returns CDR1 DFQATT and CDR2 SNEGSKA (reference sequence). CDR3 DNA sequence: TGCAGTGCTAGCAGGGGACCCGATACGCAGTATTTT. It codes for CSASRGPDTQYF.

This clonotype was seen at least ten times. V is TRBV7-2 and J is TRBJ2-7; 7 bases fit TRBD1. The CDR3 extends over 15 amino acids. Trimming cost V 2 bases and J 5 bases; bases outside gene matches: 9. Germline CDR1 SGHTA, CDR2 FQGNSA. CDR3 DNA sequence: TGTGCCAGCAGCTTAATGGGACAGAGGGTCCACGAGCAGTACTTC. It encodes CASSLMGQRVHEQYF.

The chain has TRBV7-3 and TRBJ2-5, with D possibly called TRBD1 or TRBD2 (6 bases each). V was trimmed by 5 bases and J by 7 bases, leaving 14 bases between them. Germline V lookup: CDR1 SGHTA, CDR2 FQGTGA. The CDR3 consists of 13 residues. Here the CDR3 DNA reads TGTGCCAGCAGCCCACGACAGGAGGGGACCCAGTACTTC. Its translation: CASSPRQEGTQYF.

This clonotype has more than one count but fewer than ten. The chain combines TRBV7-3 with TRBJ2-3, with 16 bases matching TRBD2. Germline trimming cut 5 bases from V and 5 bases from J; bases unmatched to any gene: 10. This CDR3 has 18 residues. In germline, CDR1 is SGHTA, CDR2 FQGTGA. The CDR3 bases are TGTGCCAGCAGCGAAACCGGGACTAGCGGGGGGGCCGAAGATACGCAGTATTTT. Amino acid sequence: CASSETGTSGGAEDTQYF.

In this sample, this clonotype turned up many times. This rearrangement joins TRBV20-1 to TRBJ2-1, with D possibly being TRBD1 (6 bases). This CDR3 region has 14 residues. V lost 3 bases and J 4 bases, leaving 13 bases between the germline ends. The germline CDR1 and CDR2 sequences are DFQATT and SNEGSKA (reference sequence). CDR3 DNA sequence: TGCAGTGCTAGTGCAGGGGACACTTACAATGAGCAGTTCTTC. Its protein is CSASAGDTYNEQFF.

This rearrangement joins TRBV6-1 to TRBJ1-5, with TRBD1 as a possible D gene (5 bases). This CDR3 is built from 15 residues. V lost 7 bases and J lost 1, with 14 bases in between. Germline loops: CDR1 MNHNS, CDR2 SASEGT. CDR3 bases: TGTGCCAGCAAAATAGAGGGGTTAAGCAATCAGCCCCAGCATTTT. Translating gives CASKIEGLSNQPQHF.

This clonotype was seen only a few times. The J gene is TRBJ2-2, the V gene TRBV19; no clear D gene. This CDR3 is 14 amino acids long. Trimming took off 5 bases at V and 9 bases at J, with 16 bases between the two ends. Germline V gene sequence: CDR1 LNHDA, CDR2 SQIVND (reference sequence). DNA of the CDR3: TGTGCCAGTAGTCCGGATGGCTCCCGCAGGGAGCTGTTTTTT. Translated, it gives CASSPDGSRRELFF.

A word on this clonotype: A much larger clonotype is one base distant, so this may be a read error. The chain is built from TRBV12-3 or TRBV12-4 and TRBJ2-7; TRBD2 agrees at 8 bases. This CDR3 has 16 residues. V shed 0 bases, J shed 5 bases, and the junction held 9 bases outside the gene matches. CDR3 loop: CASSLAWPGGGDEQYF. In nucleotides, the CDR3 is TGTGCCAGCAGTTTAGCGTGGCCGGGGGGGGGAGACGAGCAGTACTTC.

This clonotype was counted at least ten times. The rearrangement joins TRBV3-1 to TRBJ2-3; D unresolved. The CDR3 has 14 residues. CDR1 is LGHDT and CDR2 is YNNKEL in the germline V gene (reference sequence). V was cut by 2 bases and J by 1 base, with 7 bases left in between. The CDR3 here is CASSQRTRTDTQYF. As DNA, the CDR3 is TGTGCCAGCAGCCAACGTACGCGCACAGATACGCAGTATTTT.

This clonotype appeared many times. This chain uses TRBV2 with TRBJ1-2; TRBD1 might be the D (5 bases). Looked up from germline, CDR1 is SNHLY and CDR2 is FYNNEI. This CDR3 has 14 residues. Trimming shortened V by 5 bases and J by 0 bases, and 10 bases separated the two germline ends. CDR3 in DNA: TGTGCCAGCAGTAGGGACGGCACTAACTATGGCTACACCTTC. It codes for CASSRDGTNYGYTF.

The J gene is TRBJ1-2, the V gene TRBV24-1; D is undetermined. The length of the CDR3 is 13 residues. The germline V gene has CDR1 KGHDR and CDR2 SFDVKD. The ends were cut back, 2 bases at V and 8 bases at J, with 11 bases in the middle. DNA of the CDR3: TGTGCCACCAGTGATTCCTTCACGTCCGGCTACACCTTC. Residues: CATSDSFTSGYTF.

The table lists this clonotype with many counts. The chain recombines TRBV28 with TRBJ2-5, with D possibly TRBD1 on 6 matching bases. The germline V gene encodes CDR1 MDHEN and CDR2 SYDVKM. V lost 7 bases, J lost 5 bases, and 20 bases lay in between. This CDR3 comprises 15 residues. The CDR3 protein is CASNGGRGVGETQYF. CDR3 nucleotide sequence: TGTGCCAGCAATGGTGGCAGGGGAGTAGGGGAGACCCAGTACTTC.

The V gene is TRBV7-2, the J gene TRBJ1-5; 8 bases align to TRBD1. The CDR3 is made up of 16 amino acids. CDR1 and CDR2 from the germline V gene are SGHTA and FQGNSA. Trimming removed 0 bases from V and 5 bases from J; junction bases left unmatched: 6. CDR3 in DNA: TGTGCCAGCAGCTTAGCGTACGGACAGGGTGATCAGCCCCAGCATTTT. Its translation: CASSLAYGQGDQPQHF.

The chain recombines TRBV28 with TRBJ1-1, with a weak D call TRBD1 (5 bases). The V end lost 5 bases, the J end lost 0 bases, and 16 bases lay between the germline ends. CDR1 MDHEN and CDR2 SYDVKM come from the germline V gene. The CDR3 covers 16 residues. This chain's CDR3 is CASSEPGLAMNTEAFF. CDR3 in DNA: TGTGCCAGCAGTGAACCGGGACTGGCCATGAACACTGAAGCTTTCTTT.

This clonotype was observed many times. The V gene is TRBV7-8, the J gene TRBJ1-4; a weak D match, TRBD1 (6 bases). Between the trimmed V and J ends, which lost 4 bases and 7 bases, there was a span of 16 bases. In germline, CDR1 is SGHVS, CDR2 FQNEAQ. This CDR3 contains 15 residues. CDR3 loop: CASSSNREVSEKLFF. CDR3 sequence (DNA): TGTGCCAGCAGCTCCAACAGGGAGGTCTCTGAAAAACTGTTTTTT.

V is TRBV5-1 and J is TRBJ1-2; a weak D match, TRBD1 (5 bases). V was clipped by 4 bases and J by 8 bases, with 15 bases between them. CDR1 is SGHRS, CDR2 YFSETQ, per germline. The CDR3 covers 13 residues. The CDR3 DNA sequence: TGCGCCAGCAGCCTTCAGGGAGGAGGCGGCTACACCTTC. Translated: CASSLQGGGGYTF.

CDR3 amino acids: CASSEGPGRGNTIYF. The CDR3 nucleotides are TGTGCCAGCAGTGAAGGTCCAGGGAGAGGAAACACCATATATTTT. V usage is TRBV6-1 and J usage is TRBJ1-3; D is possibly TRBD1 (5 bases). Germline V gives CDR1 MNHNS, CDR2 SASEGT. The ends were cut back, 1 base at V and 4 bases at J, with 11 bases in the middle. The CDR3 spans 15 residues.